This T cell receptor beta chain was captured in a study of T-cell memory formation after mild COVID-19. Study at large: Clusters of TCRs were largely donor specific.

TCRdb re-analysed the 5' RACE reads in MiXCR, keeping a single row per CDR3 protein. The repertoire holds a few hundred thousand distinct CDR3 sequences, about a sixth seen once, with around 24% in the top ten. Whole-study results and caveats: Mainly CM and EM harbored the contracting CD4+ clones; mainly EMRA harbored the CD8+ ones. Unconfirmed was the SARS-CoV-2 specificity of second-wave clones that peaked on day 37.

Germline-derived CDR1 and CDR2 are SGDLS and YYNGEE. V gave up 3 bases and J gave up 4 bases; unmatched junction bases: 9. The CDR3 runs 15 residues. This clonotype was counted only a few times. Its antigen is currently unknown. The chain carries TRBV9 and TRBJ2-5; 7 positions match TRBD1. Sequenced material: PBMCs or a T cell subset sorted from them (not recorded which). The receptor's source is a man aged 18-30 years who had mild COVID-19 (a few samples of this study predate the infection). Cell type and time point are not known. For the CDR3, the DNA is TGTGCCAGCAGCGATACTGCAGGGGGTTCAGAGACCCAGTACTTC. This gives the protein CASSDTAGGSETQYF.